The next 11 T cell receptor beta chains were all read from a single sample in a study of cytomegalovirus exposure and HLA in healthy donors. The study ran its PCR with 60 Vbeta and 13 Jbeta primers. TCRdb's table, derived via immunoSEQ multiplex PCR, lists solely in-frame clones and lacks some. The table gives around 88,000 clones; the top ten clones make up approximately 5.7% of it. Sequencing used PBMCs. The origin of the receptors is a girl under 18 in good health and CMV-seropositive.

This sequence joins TRBV10-3 and TRBJ2-3; D is perhaps TRBD2 (7 bases). The CDR3 has 14 residues. Germline CDR1 ENHRY, CDR2 SYGVKD. The V end was cut by 7 bases, the J end by 0 bases, with 11 bases between. The CDR3 DNA follows: TGTGCCATCATGGGGGGGCGGAGCACAGATACGCAGTATTTT. This sequence encodes CAIMGGRSTDTQYF.

The V gene is TRBV6-6, the J gene TRBJ1-5; D is perhaps TRBD1 (6 bases). This CDR3 region has 14 residues. Germline lookup yields CDR1 MNHNY and CDR2 SVGAGI (reference sequence). Trimming shortened V by 5 bases and J by 5 bases, and 13 bases separated the two germline ends. The CDR3 coding sequence is TGTGCCAGCAGTCGACAGGTAAACGATCAGCCCCAGCATTTT. Translating it yields CASSRQVNDQPQHF.

V and J are TRBV5-1 and TRBJ1-2; D is perhaps TRBD1 (5 bases). V shed 5 bases and J shed 4 bases, with 15 bases lying between them. The CDR3 has 14 residues. Germline CDR1 is SGHRS and CDR2 is YFSETQ. CDR3 sequence: CASSRLEGSYGYTF. As DNA, the CDR3 is TGCGCCAGCAGTCGACTAGAGGGGTCCTATGGCTACACCTTC.

The chain links TRBV19 to TRBJ2-2; 10 bases are shared with TRBD1. Germline CDR1 is LNHDA and CDR2 is SQIVND (reference sequence). This CDR3 is built from 16 residues. Trimming at V came to 6 bases and at J to 0 bases, leaving 4 bases not matched to a gene. DNA for the CDR3: TGTGCCAGTAGCGACGGACAGGGGGCGAACACCGGGGAGCTGTTTTTT. Encoded protein: CASSDGQGANTGELFF.

This sequence joins TRBV13 and TRBJ1-5; 8 positions agree with TRBD1. The CDR3 extends over 17 amino acids. Germline trimming cut 6 bases from V and 5 bases from J; bases unmatched to any gene: 15. Germline CDR1 PRHDT, CDR2 FYEKMQ (reference sequence). The CDR3 sequence: CASSFLTGTGYYQPQHF. The CDR3 coding sequence is TGTGCCAGCAGTTTTTTAACCGGGACAGGATACTATCAGCCCCAGCATTTT.

The rearrangement joins TRBV4-2 to TRBJ1-6, with a weak D call TRBD1 (6 bases). CDR3 length equals 17 residues. The V gene's germline CDR1 is LGHNA and CDR2 YNFKEQ. V was shortened by 0 bases and J by 10 bases, with 19 bases between the two germline ends. The CDR3 spells CASSQDAELRTVSPLHF. The CDR3 DNA reads as TGTGCCAGCAGCCAAGATGCAGAGCTTCGGACAGTGTCACCCCTCCACTTT.

The CDR3 here is CSVRNGYGYTF. For the CDR3, the DNA is TGCAGCGTGAGGAATGGATATGGCTACACCTTC. The chain has TRBV29-1 and TRBJ1-2; no clear D gene. The CDR3 loop spans 11 amino acids. Germline CDR1 SQVTM, CDR2 ANQGSEA. The ends were cut back, 6 bases at V and 5 bases at J, with 10 bases in the middle.

The chain has TRBV11-2 and TRBJ1-2; unclear D gene. CDR1 SGHAT and CDR2 FQNNGV come from the germline V gene. The CDR3 sequence is 14 residues long. Trimming removed 0 bases at V and 1 base at J, with 6 bases between. In DNA form, the CDR3 reads TGTGCCAGCAGCTTAGACGGAGATAACTATGGCTACACCTTC. This gives the protein CASSLDGDNYGYTF.

V gene TRBV6-5 combines with J gene TRBJ1-2; tentatively, D is TRBD1 (6 bases). In germline, CDR1 is MNHEY, CDR2 SVGAGI. V lost 2 bases, J lost 8 bases, and 9 bases lay in between. The CDR3 has 12 residues. The CDR3 nucleotides read TGTGCCAGCAGTTACGCGGACAGCGGCTACACCTTC. As protein: CASSYADSGYTF.

The J gene is TRBJ2-1, the V gene TRBV19; 8 positions match TRBD1. Germline V gene sequence: CDR1 LNHDA, CDR2 SQIVND (reference sequence). V was clipped by 3 bases and J by 5 bases; unmatched bases: 9. There are 16 residues in the CDR3. The CDR3 here is CASSILTGGSDNEQFF. The CDR3 DNA sequence: TGTGCCAGTAGTATCCTCACAGGGGGTTCCGACAATGAGCAGTTCTTC.

V is TRBV19 and J is TRBJ1-6; D possibly corresponds to TRBD1 (5 bases). Trimming stripped 5 bases from V and 0 bases from J, with 14 bases between. The CDR3 contains 17 residues. Germline CDR1 and CDR2: LNHDA and SQIVND (reference sequence). DNA for the CDR3: TGTGCCAGTAGTGACGGACAATTACGCTCCTATAATTCACCCCTCCACTTT. This encodes CASSDGQLRSYNSPLHF.